Shown below are 19 T cell receptor beta chains from a single sample sequenced in a study of blood T cell repertoires in COVID-19. Sequencing was performed with immunoSEQ multiplex PCR; in TCRdb, only in-frame clones are kept and a portion is missing. The table has fewer than 300,000 clones, approximately 91% seen once; the top ten hold approximately 2.5%. Sequences were obtained from PBMCs or T cells enriched from blood (not recorded which). The receptors here all came from a woman between 40 and 50 years old with acute COVID-19.

The chain carries TRBV19 and TRBJ1-3; TRBD1 aligns across 7 bases. V shed 5 bases and J 3 bases; nucleotides not matched to a gene: 10. Germline CDR1 and CDR2: LNHDA and SQIVND (reference sequence). The CDR3 has 16 residues. CDR3 amino acids: CASSGDVRGHGNTIYF. The CDR3 DNA reads as TGTGCCAGTAGTGGGGACGTGAGGGGGCATGGAAACACCATATATTTT. Supplemented by reference TRBV19 and TRBJ1-3, the full variable domain reads DGGITQSPKYLFRKEGQNVTLSCEQNLNHDAMYWYRQDPGQGLRLIYYSQIVNDFQKGDIAEGYSVSREKKESFPLTVTSAQKNPTAFYLCASSGDVRGHGNTIYFGEGSWLTVV.

The genes are TRBV5-1 and TRBJ2-1; TRBD2 matches 10 bases. The CDR3 loop spans 15 amino acids. The V gene's germline CDR1 is SGHRS and CDR2 YFSETQ. V dropped 0 bases and J dropped 4; count of bases not matched to a gene: 1. CDR3 loop: CASSLASGGYNEQFF. The CDR3 DNA reads as TGCGCCAGCAGCTTGGCTAGCGGGGGATACAATGAGCAGTTCTTC. The full variable domain, in which reference TRBV5-1 and TRBJ2-1 provide the parts outside the CDR3, is KAGVTQTPRYLIKTRGQQVTLSCSPISGHRSVSWYQQTPGQGLQFLFEYFSETQRNKGNFPGRFSGRQFSNSRSEMNVSTLELGDSALYLCASSLASGGYNEQFFGPGTRLTVL.

The rearrangement uses TRBV6-1 and TRBJ1-1; 11 bases align to TRBD1. CDR1 is MNHNS and CDR2 is SASEGT in the germline V gene. This CDR3 spans 13 amino acids. J lost 6 bases, V lost 3 bases, and 0 bases had no gene match. CDR3 sequence: CASSEGQGAEAFF. The CDR3 bases are TGTGCCAGCAGTGAGGGACAGGGGGCTGAAGCTTTCTTT.

The DNA of the CDR3 is TGTGCCTGGAGTCCTCCGGGACTGGGAGCCCGTGAGCAGTTCTTC. It translates to CAWSPPGLGAREQFF. The V call is TRBV30, the J call TRBJ2-1; tentative D call: TRBD2 (6 bases). Germline CDR1 reads GTSNPN; CDR2 reads SVGIG (reference sequence). V lost 2 bases and J 9 bases, leaving 20 bases between the germline ends. The CDR3 runs 15 residues.

J is TRBJ1-2 and V is TRBV28, with TRBD1 identical over 9 bases. Trimming cost V 8 bases and J 6 bases; bases outside gene matches: 10. Germline values: CDR1 MDHEN, CDR2 SYDVKM. This CDR3 has 14 residues. The CDR3, as DNA: TGTGCCAGCCTGTACAGGGGGCGCACGGATGGCTACACCTTC. As protein: CASLYRGRTDGYTF.

V is TRBV12-3 or TRBV12-4 and J is TRBJ2-7, with D possibly being TRBD1 (5 bases). Between the trimmed V and J ends, which lost 5 bases and 4 bases, there was a span of 12 bases. This CDR3 has 13 amino acids. This CDR3 is CASSMSGRYEQYF. DNA for the CDR3: TGTGCCAGCAGTATGTCAGGGCGGTACGAGCAGTACTTC.

The V call is TRBV14, the J call TRBJ2-3, with 13 bases lining up with TRBD2. CDR1 and CDR2 (germline): SGHDN, FVKESK. The CDR3 totals 17 residues. V was pared by 4 bases and J by 4 bases, with 8 bases of the junction left unmatched. CDR3 in DNA: TGTGCCAGCAGCCCACTAGCGGGGGGGCCTTCGTCAGATACGCAGTATTTT. This translates into CASSPLAGGPSSDTQYF.

This sequence joins TRBV6-4 and TRBJ1-5; D is unresolved. CDR1 is MRHNA and CDR2 is SNTAGT in the germline V gene. Trimming removed 4 bases at V and 3 bases at J, with 13 bases between. The CDR3 extends over 15 amino acids. This CDR3 reads CASSAPGRDNQPQHF. As DNA, the CDR3 is TGTGCCAGCAGTGCTCCTGGGAGGGACAATCAGCCCCAGCATTTT.

This clone has a single count. The rearrangement uses TRBV7-6 and TRBJ1-4, with 9 bases lining up with TRBD1. CDR1 is SGHVS, CDR2 FNYEAQ, per germline. The CDR3 extends over 15 amino acids. V lost 5 bases, J lost 7 bases, and 8 bases stayed unmatched. The chain's CDR3 is CASSRAGTGSEKLFF. The CDR3 DNA sequence: TGTGCCAGCAGCAGAGCCGGGACAGGGAGTGAAAAACTGTTTTTT.

This sequence joins TRBV5-4 and TRBJ2-3; 11 positions match TRBD2. Germline V lookup: CDR1 SGHNT, CDR2 YYREEE (reference sequence). V was clipped by 2 bases and J by 2 bases; unmatched bases: 4. The CDR3 covers 16 residues. In nucleotides, the CDR3 is TGTGCCAGCAGCTTCCTAGCGGGGGGATCCACAGATACGCAGTATTTT. As protein: CASSFLAGGSTDTQYF.

This rearrangement joins TRBV5-1 to TRBJ1-4; weak D call: TRBD1 (6 bases). CDR3 length equals 15 residues. Trimming cost V 5 bases and J 7 bases, with 18 bases left between them. CDR1 is SGHRS, CDR2 YFSETQ, per germline. CDR3 sequence (DNA): TGCGCCAGCAGGCGACAGGTCACAGGTCCTGAAAAACTGTTTTTT. Amino acid sequence: CASRRQVTGPEKLFF.

The rearrangement links TRBV7-9 to TRBJ2-1; 7 bases align to TRBD2. Losses at the gene ends were 1 base for V and 0 bases for J; bases not matched to a gene: 3. Germline V gene sequence: CDR1 SEHNR, CDR2 FQNEAQ (reference sequence). The CDR3 covers 16 residues. The CDR3 loop reads CASSLELAFSYNEQFF. The CDR3 DNA follows: TGTGCCAGCAGCTTAGAACTAGCGTTCTCCTACAATGAGCAGTTCTTC.

The J gene is TRBJ2-7, the V gene TRBV28; the match to TRBD1 covers 8 bases. J lost 6 bases, V lost 3 bases, and 10 bases had no gene match. The V gene's germline CDR1 is MDHEN and CDR2 SYDVKM. This CDR3 is built from 15 residues. The CDR3 DNA follows: TGTGCCAGCAGTTTGTCGGCCCAGGGGGCGGGCGAGCAGTACTTC. Protein sequence: CASSLSAQGAGEQYF.

The rearrangement links TRBV4-1 to TRBJ1-2; 7 bases match TRBD1. CDR1 and CDR2 (germline): MGHRA, YSYEKL. The CDR3 length is 16 residues. The junction had 10 bases not matched to a gene; V was cut back by 2 bases and J by 4 bases. CDR3 in amino acids: CASSQPTQGFAYGYTF. CDR3 nucleotide sequence: TGCGCCAGCAGCCAACCCACACAGGGGTTTGCCTATGGCTACACCTTC.

V is TRBV28 and J is TRBJ1-4; 8 nucleotides line up with TRBD1. The CDR3 has 12 amino acids. The trim removed 5 bases at V and 16 bases at J, leaving 9 bases unmatched. CDR1 is MDHEN, CDR2 SYDVKM, per germline. CDR3 DNA sequence: TGTGCCAGCAGTCCAAACAGGGGGTTAGGGTTTTTT. Its protein is CASSPNRGLGFF.

The chain carries TRBV5-1 and TRBJ2-1, with D possibly being TRBD2 (6 bases). V shed 4 bases and J shed 9 bases, with 8 bases lying between them. Germline V gives CDR1 SGHRS, CDR2 YFSETQ. This CDR3 comprises 11 residues. The CDR3 is CASSPSVEQFF. The CDR3 nucleotides are TGCGCCAGCAGCCCTAGCGTTGAGCAGTTCTTC.

The V and J genes are TRBV5-1 and TRBJ2-3, with 7 positions matching TRBD2. The CDR3 runs to 15 residues. The V segment lost 4 bases and the J segment 6 bases; nucleotides outside the gene matches: 11. From germline, CDR1 is SGHRS and CDR2 YFSETQ. The CDR3 nucleotides are TGCGCCAGCAGCGGAGGGACTATCGAGGGGGATACGCAGTATTTT. This gives the protein CASSGGTIEGDTQYF.

The chain combines TRBV5-4 with TRBJ2-5; D remains unclear. Germline V gene data show CDR1 as SGHNT and CDR2 as YYREEE (reference sequence). The CDR3 length is 13 residues. Deletions cut 1 base from V and 4 bases from J, with 8 bases between. Here the CDR3 DNA reads TGTGCCAGCAGCTTGCTCGGTGGAGAGACCCAGTACTTC. Protein sequence: CASSLLGGETQYF. The complete variable domain, with remaining parts taken from reference TRBV5-4 and TRBJ2-5, reads ETGVTQSPTHLIKTRGQQVTLRCSSQSGHNTVSWYQQALGQGPQFIFQYYREEENGRGNFPPRFSGLQFPNYSSELNVNALELDDSALYLCASSLLGGETQYFGPGTRLLVL.

This chain links TRBV2 with TRBJ1-2; TRBD1 might be the D (5 bases). Trimming removed 4 bases from V and 5 bases from J, with 11 bases in between. The CDR3 totals 13 residues. Germline V gene sequence: CDR1 SNHLY, CDR2 FYNNEI. CDR3 nucleotide sequence: TGTGCCAGCAGTGGGGTTGGGGGGTATGGCTACACCTTC. It is translated as CASSGVGGYGYTF.